A single sample is the source of the 4 T cell receptor beta chains below, sequenced in a study of blood T cell repertoires in COVID-19. Libraries were prepared by immunoSEQ multiplex PCR; TCRdb keeps only in-frame clonotypes and omits some of them. The sample lists 310,000 or so clones; 80% to 90% were seen once. The sequencing input was peripheral blood. Receptor source: a man in his fifties with active or convalescent COVID-19.

This clone was seen just once. The genes are TRBV7-6 and TRBJ1-1; D not certain. Germline assignment: CDR1 SGHVS and CDR2 FNYEAQ. The CDR3 loop spans 15 amino acids. The ends were cut back, 3 bases at V and 1 base at J, with 12 bases in the middle. CDR3 loop: CASSLGGVRNTEAFF. The CDR3 coding sequence is TGTGCCAGCAGCTTGGGCGGGGTTAGGAACACTGAAGCTTTCTTT.

The chain has TRBV10-3 and TRBJ2-7, with D hard to call. CDR1 ENHRY and CDR2 SYGVKD come from the germline V gene. The germline V and J ends were trimmed by 3 bases and 2 bases, with 8 bases remaining between them. The CDR3 sequence is 13 residues long. The CDR3 protein is CAISDSLAYEQYF. In nucleotides, the CDR3 is TGTGCCATCAGTGATTCCCTAGCCTACGAGCAGTACTTC.

The chain links TRBV29-1 to TRBJ2-5, with 9 bases identical to TRBD1. CDR1 is SQVTM and CDR2 is ANQGSEA in the germline V gene. J gave up 4 bases and V 6 bases, and 3 bases lay outside the gene matches. The CDR3 contains 12 residues. The CDR3 DNA sequence: TGCAGCGTCGCGGACAGGGGAGAGACCCAGTACTTC. Translated: CSVADRGETQYF.

This clone occurred a few times. The rearrangement links TRBV28 to TRBJ1-3; D call uncertain. Germline loops: CDR1 MDHEN, CDR2 SYDVKM. The CDR3 contains 14 residues. V shed 6 bases and J shed 0 bases, with 9 bases lying between them. The CDR3 sequence is CASSAPNSGNTIYF. CDR3 sequence (DNA): TGTGCCAGCAGCGCTCCTAACTCTGGAAACACCATATATTTT.